The next 8 T cell receptor beta chains were all read from a single sample in a study of shared clonotypes between healthy human individuals. TCRdb's copy holds only in-frame clones and misses some; the assay was immunoSEQ multiplex PCR. Seen here are over a million clones, around 97% observed once, and the top ten hold approximately 1.1%. Sequencing was done on a sample of naive CD4+ T cells sorted from blood. Subset of the sample: CD45RA+ positively selected. These receptors all stem from a man aged 30 to 39 in good health.

There are a few counts of this clone. The rearrangement joins TRBV5-1 to TRBJ1-5; 7 nucleotides line up with TRBD1. Germline trimming cut 0 bases from V and 4 bases from J; bases unmatched to any gene: 1. This CDR3 contains 14 residues. Germline V gene data show CDR1 as SGHRS and CDR2 as YFSETQ. The CDR3 DNA is TGCGCCAGCAGCTTGGACAGGGGTAATCAGCCCCAGCATTTT. Translation: CASSLDRGNQPQHF. The full variable domain, completed using reference TRBV5-1 and TRBJ1-5, is KAGVTQTPRYLIKTRGQQVTLSCSPISGHRSVSWYQQTPGQGLQFLFEYFSETQRNKGNFPGRFSGRQFSNSRSEMNVSTLELGDSALYLCASSLDRGNQPQHFGDGTRLSIL.

The chain combines TRBV14 with TRBJ2-1; D not certain. Germline V CDR1 and CDR2: SGHDN, FVKESK. Trimming took off 2 bases at V and 3 bases at J, with 5 bases between the two ends. CDR3 size: 13 residues. In nucleotides, the CDR3 is TGTGCCAGCAGCCAATCTCTCTACAATGAGCAGTTCTTC. This translates into CASSQSLYNEQFF.

With regard to this clone: Other DNA variants within this sample encode the same CDR3. The chain uses TRBV6-1 and TRBJ2-1, with 7 bases matching TRBD2. V lost 8 bases to trimming and J lost 1 base; unmatched junction nucleotides: 5. Per germline, CDR1 MNHNS and CDR2 SASEGT. The CDR3 loop spans 14 amino acids. The CDR3 is CASRPGGSYNEQFF. The CDR3 nucleotides read TGTGCCAGCCGTCCGGGAGGATCCTACAATGAGCAGTTCTTC.

CDR3 loop: CSVEGFSYEQYF. CDR3 nucleotides: TGCAGCGTTGAAGGCTTCTCCTACGAGCAGTACTTC. This sequence joins TRBV29-1 and TRBJ2-7; no clear D gene. Trimming took 1 base from V and 0 from J, leaving 4 bases between them. Germline loops: CDR1 SQVTM, CDR2 ANQGSEA. The CDR3 is 12 residues long.

The CDR3 DNA sequence: TGTGCCAGCGGACGGGACACCAACACTGAAGCTTTCTTT. Its translation: CASGRDTNTEAFF. The chain recombines TRBV2 with TRBJ1-1, with a tentative D call TRBD1 (6 bases). The CDR3 sequence is 13 residues long. From germline, CDR1 is SNHLY and CDR2 FYNNEI. The V and J ends lost 8 bases and 2 bases respectively, with 12 bases between them.

The rearrangement joins TRBV19 to TRBJ1-2; 7 bases align to TRBD1. The CDR3 contains 14 residues. Trimming removed 6 bases from V and 3 bases from J; junction bases left unmatched: 7. Germline V gene sequence: CDR1 LNHDA, CDR2 SQIVND (reference sequence). CDR3 loop: CASSDEQGYYGYTF. The CDR3 coding sequence is TGTGCCAGTAGCGACGAACAGGGGTACTATGGCTACACCTTC.

This clone was observed once. This chain uses TRBV5-1 with TRBJ1-5; D possibly corresponds to TRBD1 (5 bases). This CDR3 contains 14 residues. The V end was cut by 3 bases, the J end by 0 bases, with 7 bases between. Germline V CDR1 and CDR2: SGHRS, YFSETQ. The DNA for the CDR3 is TGCGCCAGCAGCTCAGGGCCTAGCAATCAGCCCCAGCATTTT. This codes for CASSSGPSNQPQHF. Together with reference TRBV5-1 and TRBJ1-5, the CDR3 gives the full variable domain: KAGVTQTPRYLIKTRGQQVTLSCSPISGHRSVSWYQQTPGQGLQFLFEYFSETQRNKGNFPGRFSGRQFSNSRSEMNVSTLELGDSALYLCASSSGPSNQPQHFGDGTRLSIL.

The chain carries TRBV5-1 and TRBJ2-7; 8 bases align to TRBD2. This CDR3 is built from 14 residues. Trimming took 1 base from V and 6 from J; bases not matched to a gene: 6. Germline CDR1 reads SGHRS; CDR2 reads YFSETQ. CDR3 in DNA: TGCGCCAGCAGCTTGACCGGGACTAGTGCCGAGCAGTACTTC. Amino acids: CASSLTGTSAEQYF.